Listed below are T cell receptor beta chains from one sample, sequenced in a study of T-cell reconstitution after alpha-beta-depleted transplantation in children. TCRdb called the PCR reads again in MiXCR, with one record for every CDR3 protein. The sample lists around 440,000 distinct CDR3 sequences, 16% occurring once. This material consisted of PBMCs, mostly from graft donor cells, taken 360 days after TCRalphabeta/CD19-depleted stem cell transplant. The source is a boy less than two years old who had a stem cell transplant for Wiskott-Aldrich syndrome, so the T cells may come from the graft donor. The CDR3 runs from the conserved cysteine through the conserved F or W. The D gene is left open where the match is weak. Clone sizes are given selectively: once, few, many, or a class where the clone is expanded.

cdr3_aa cdr3_nt clone_size j_call d_call v_call
CSVERGGYEQYF TGCAGCGTTGAAAGGGGCGGTTACGAGCAGTACTTC few TRBJ2-7 . TRBV29-1
CASSIRDGLNTGELFF TGCGCCAGCAGCATCCGGGACGGGTTGAACACCGGGGAGCTGTTTTTT . TRBJ2-2 . TRBV5-1
CASSLAWTGLAKNIQYF TGTGCCAGCAGCTTAGCCTGGACAGGTCTAGCCAAAAACATTCAGTACTTC few TRBJ2-4 TRBD1 TRBV7-2
CASSQEAPGNTGELFF TGCGCCAGCAGCCAAGAGGCCCCAGGGAATACCGGGGAGCTGTTTTTT many TRBJ2-2 . TRBV4-3
CASSQDGLSRETQYF TGTGCCAGCAGCCAAGATGGACTTAGCCGAGAGACCCAGTACTTC many TRBJ2-5 . TRBV3-1
CASTPGQSYGYTF TGCGCCAGCACTCCGGGACAGAGCTATGGCTACACCTTC . TRBJ1-2 TRBD1 TRBV4-1
CASSLADQPQHF TGTGCCAGCAGCTTAGCCGATCAGCCCCAGCATTTT few TRBJ1-5 . TRBV7-9
CSAIGPGQGNEKLFF TGCAGTGCCATAGGACCGGGACAGGGAAATGAAAAACTGTTTTTT . TRBJ1-4 TRBD1 TRBV20-1
CASTPEISYEQYF TGTGCCAGCACCCCTGAGATCTCCTACGAGCAGTACTTC few TRBJ2-7 . TRBV2
CASSPLQRGARVAKNIQYF TGTGCCAGCTCACCACTCCAGCGGGGGGCGCGAGTAGCCAAAAACATTCAGTACTTC . TRBJ2-4 TRBD2 TRBV18
CSASSQESAQYF TGCAGTGCTAGTAGCCAGGAGTCGGCGCAGTACTTC few TRBJ2-7 . TRBV20-1
CASSFRGVHSNQPQHF TGTGCCAGCAGTTTTCGAGGGGTTCATAGCAATCAGCCCCAGCATTTT many TRBJ1-5 . TRBV12-3/TRBV12-4
CASSLSLFDRAGELFF TGTGCCAGCAGTTTGTCCTTATTCGACAGAGCCGGGGAGCTGTTTTTT . TRBJ2-2 . TRBV27
CASSRGAEPYEQYF TGCGCCAGCAGCAGAGGGGCAGAGCCCTACGAGCAGTACTTC . TRBJ2-7 . TRBV5-1
CASSPIGSSSYEQYF TGCGCCAGCAGTCCTATCGGCAGTAGCTCCTACGAGCAGTACTTC . TRBJ2-7 . TRBV5-1
CASSLGRVKKRDTGELFF TGTGCCAGCAGCTTGGGTCGGGTCAAAAAAAGGGACACCGGGGAGCTGTTTTTT few TRBJ2-2 . TRBV7-8
CASSPLGGEEAFF TGTGCCAGTAGCCCCCTGGGGGGCGAGGAAGCTTTCTTT few TRBJ1-1 . TRBV19
CASSLADSRGNQPQHF TGTGCCAGCAGTTTAGCCGACAGTCGGGGCAATCAGCCCCAGCATTTT few TRBJ1-5 . TRBV28
CSAYYLYQETQYF TGCAGTGCTTACTACCTGTACCAAGAGACCCAGTACTTC few TRBJ2-5 . TRBV20-1
CASSFPDSAVDQETQYF TGTGCCAGCAGTTTTCCCGACTCAGCGGTTGACCAAGAGACCCAGTACTTC . TRBJ2-5 . TRBV12-3/TRBV12-4
CASSLAMGQGPYNEQFF TGTGCCAGCAGCTTAGCCATGGGACAGGGGCCCTACAATGAGCAGTTCTTC . TRBJ2-1 TRBD1 TRBV11-2
CASSPPTGLKDTQYF TGTGCCAGCTCACCACCGACAGGGTTGAAAGATACGCAGTATTTT few TRBJ2-3 TRBD1 TRBV18
CASSFRSRGAGELFF TGTGCCAGCAGTTTTCGGAGCAGGGGGGCCGGGGAGCTGTTTTTT few TRBJ2-2 . TRBV28
CASSLAGPLTYNEQFF TGTGCCAGCAGCTTAGCCGGGCCTCTCACCTACAATGAGCAGTTCTTC few TRBJ2-1 . TRBV7-8
CASSVSDRIRTTNEKLFF TGTGCCAGCAGCGTATCAGACAGAATACGTACAACTAATGAAAAACTGTTTTTT few TRBJ1-4 . TRBV9
CATRTGYSYEQYF TGTGCCACCCGGACGGGATACTCCTACGAGCAGTACTTC . TRBJ2-7 . TRBV15
CASSQDYGRSNQPQHF TGTGCCAGCAGCCAAGACTATGGCAGGTCAAATCAGCCCCAGCATTTT few TRBJ1-5 . TRBV4-2
CAISLARLAGGPPYNEQFF TGTGCCATCAGTTTAGCTCGACTAGCGGGGGGCCCCCCCTACAATGAGCAGTTCTTC . TRBJ2-1 TRBD2 TRBV2
CAISEPRTGSIDTQYF TGTGCCATCAGCGAACCCCGGACAGGGTCAATCGATACGCAGTATTTT . TRBJ2-3 TRBD1 TRBV10-3
CASSYSRLARGETQYF TGTGCCAGCAGTTACTCGAGGCTAGCGAGGGGAGAGACCCAGTACTTC . TRBJ2-5 . TRBV6-5
CASSPLVGRETQYF TGTGCCAGCAGTCCCTTGGTAGGGCGAGAGACCCAGTACTTC . TRBJ2-5 . TRBV7-7
CASSKAHPGEGEQYF TGTGCCAGCAGCAAAGCCCATCCGGGAGAGGGCGAGCAGTACTTC . TRBJ2-7 . TRBV21-1
CASSSRPENTEAFF TGTGCCAGCAGCTCGAGGCCCGAGAACACTGAAGCTTTCTTT few TRBJ1-1 . TRBV5-5
CASSFGTRLRVEYF TGTGCCAGCAGTTTTGGGACCAGGTTAAGGGTAGAGTACTTC . TRBJ2-7 . TRBV28
CASRPGQTYEQYF TGTGCCAGCAGGCCGGGACAGACCTACGAGCAGTACTTC . TRBJ2-7 TRBD1 TRBV2
CSANPDSYEQYF TGCAGTGCAAATCCGGACTCCTACGAGCAGTACTTC . TRBJ2-7 . TRBV20-1
CASSFLGVNTGELFF TGTGCCAGCAGTTTTTTGGGGGTTAACACCGGGGAGCTGTTTTTT . TRBJ2-2 . TRBV12-3/TRBV12-4
CAIRSVGEGFYEQYF TGTGCCATCAGGTCGGTAGGCGAGGGTTTCTACGAGCAGTACTTC . TRBJ2-7 . TRBV10-3
CASSPEWAGGTDTQYF TGTGCCAGCTCACCCGAGTGGGCGGGAGGCACAGATACGCAGTATTTT many TRBJ2-3 TRBD2 TRBV18
CASRLHEADTQYF TGCGCCAGCAGGTTACATGAGGCAGATACGCAGTATTTT . TRBJ2-3 . TRBV5-1
CASTRTVQETQYF TGTGCCAGCACCAGAACGGTGCAAGAGACCCAGTACTTC . TRBJ2-5 . TRBV7-2
CASTPVGTANTEAFF TGCGCCAGCACCCCGGTGGGGACAGCGAACACTGAAGCTTTCTTT few TRBJ1-1 TRBD1 TRBV5-1
CASSAGPPVSF TGTGCCAGCAGTGCAGGGCCCCCCGTCTCCTTC . TRBJ2-1 . TRBV2
CALGGEGGQYF TGTGCCCTTGGGGGGGAAGGAGGGCAGTACTTC . TRBJ2-7 TRBD2 TRBV28
CASSSTGLGETQYF TGTGCCAGCAGTTCGACCGGGTTAGGAGAGACCCAGTACTTC few TRBJ2-5 . TRBV12-3/TRBV12-4
CSATRQVSEAFF TGCAGTGCTACACGACAGGTTTCGGAAGCTTTCTTT few TRBJ1-1 . TRBV20-1
CAWSGGLRHQPQHF TGTGCCTGGAGCGGGGGCCTCCGGCATCAGCCCCAGCATTTT . TRBJ1-5 . TRBV30
CASSYSLDSPTGTIYF TGTGCCAGCAGTTACTCGTTAGACTCACCAACGGGGACCATATATTTT . TRBJ1-3 . TRBV6-5
CASSLRTGTNEQFF TGTGCCAGCAGCCTACGGACAGGGACCAATGAGCAGTTCTTC few TRBJ2-1 TRBD1 TRBV11-2
CSAGGQYNEQFF TGCAGTGCGGGAGGACAGTACAATGAGCAGTTCTTC few TRBJ2-1 . TRBV20-1
CASSLGLAEYNEQFF TGTGCCAGCAGCTTGGGACTAGCGGAATACAATGAGCAGTTCTTC few TRBJ2-1 TRBD2 TRBV7-9